This TCR beta chain was captured in a study of CD8 T cells in ankylosing spondylitis. Study outcomes and limitations: Clones tied to disease were said to be significantly enriched in matched ankylosing spondylitis synovial fluid. Among TCR beta sequences, a motif of roughly 8 highly homologous variants appeared characteristic of ankylosing spondylitis blood. Disease-linked clones proved CD8+ and comparatively uncommon in peripheral blood. Past studies reported some motif variants in reactive arthritis synovial fluid and blood.

This CDR3 contains 14 residues. Germline CDR1 reads SNHLY; CDR2 reads FYNNEI. V lost 2 bases and J lost 5; bases outside the gene matches: 4. Preparation of TCR beta libraries was done by quantitative 5'-RACE with molecular barcodes. MiXCR, run by TCRdb on the 5' RACE reads, gives a single entry per CDR3 protein. The sample contains some 330,000 distinct CDR3 sequences, 7.5% to 9% of which appear only once. This clonotype showed up many times. Its antigen remains unknown. The chain links TRBV2 to TRBJ1-1; the match to TRBD1 covers 8 bases. The TCR was taken from a male donor with ankylosing spondylitis. Sequenced: blood, either unsorted or a sorted T cell fraction (not recorded which). The CDR3 region is CASSETGGRTEAFF. CDR3 nucleotide sequence: TGTGCCAGCAGTGAAACAGGGGGGCGGACTGAAGCTTTCTTT.